These 32 T cell receptor beta chains were all obtained from the same sample, sequenced in a study of blood T cell repertoires in COVID-19. The method was immunoSEQ multiplex PCR; TCRdb's version includes in-frame clones alone and lacks a portion of them. The sample gives over 120,000 clones, around 87% of which show up once; around 38% is in the top ten. Source material: peripheral blood. The receptors were gathered from a man between 45 and 60 years old who had recovered from COVID-19.

This clone was seen once. V usage is TRBV11-2 and J usage is TRBJ1-1, with D possibly TRBD1 on 6 matching bases. Germline-derived CDR1 and CDR2 are SGHAT and FQNNGV. V gave up 1 base and J gave up 5 bases, with 8 bases separating them. The CDR3 contains 13 residues. The CDR3 reads CASSLAGATEAFF. The CDR3 region has the DNA TGTGCCAGCAGCTTAGCAGGGGCTACTGAAGCTTTCTTT.

In the case of this clone: The junction and the germline gene differ at one end; a read error may be behind it. This chain joins TRBV10-3 and TRBJ2-3, with D unresolved. The CDR3 covers 14 residues. The germline CDR1 and CDR2 sequences are ENHRY and SYGVKD. The CDR3, as DNA: TGTGCCATCAGTAAGTCCCCTGGCACAGATACGCAGTATTTT. Amino acids: CAISKSPGTDTQYF.

This clone has only one observation. V and J are TRBV11-3 and TRBJ2-2; 9 positions agree with TRBD1. J lost 0 bases, V lost 5 bases, and 16 bases had no gene match. Germline V gene data show CDR1 as SGHNT and CDR2 as YENEEA. The CDR3 is 20 amino acids. CDR3 nucleotide sequence: TGTGCCAGCAGCCCATTCCCCTGGGACAGGGACCAACCGAACACCGGGGAGCTGTTTTTT. Its protein product is CASSPFPWDRDQPNTGELFF.

The chain recombines TRBV4-2 with TRBJ1-2; 8 bases fit TRBD1. Germline CDR1 LGHNA, CDR2 YNFKEQ. The CDR3 covers 14 residues. Germline trimming cut 4 bases from V and 8 bases from J; bases unmatched to any gene: 9. CDR3 in amino acids: CASSLISTGDGYTF. In DNA form, the CDR3 reads TGTGCCAGCAGCCTAATCTCGACAGGGGACGGCTACACCTTC.

The chain combines TRBV24-1 with TRBJ2-5; 8 positions agree with TRBD2. The CDR3 runs 15 residues. V dropped 3 bases and J dropped 5; count of bases not matched to a gene: 7. Looked up from germline, CDR1 is KGHDR and CDR2 is SFDVKD. The CDR3 loop reads CATSDAAGGRETQYF. In DNA form, the CDR3 reads TGTGCCACCAGTGATGCGGCGGGGGGCAGGGAGACCCAGTACTTC.

The gene calls are TRBV19 and TRBJ1-1, with 9 positions matching TRBD1. V gave up 7 bases and J gave up 1 base; unmatched junction bases: 7. The germline V gene encodes CDR1 LNHDA and CDR2 SQIVND (reference sequence). The CDR3 covers 15 residues. The CDR3 bases are TGTGCCAGTAAGGTTTTGGGACAGGGGAACACTGAAGCTTTCTTT. It encodes CASKVLGQGNTEAFF.

The chain has TRBV6-5 and TRBJ1-4, with D possibly being TRBD1 (6 bases). The CDR3 sequence is 14 residues long. Deletions cut 0 bases from V and 10 bases from J, with 12 bases between. Germline CDR1 and CDR2: MNHEY and SVGAGI. The DNA for the CDR3 is TGTGCCAGCAGTTACTCGACTGGGGGCAGAAAACTGTTTTTT. Amino acid sequence: CASSYSTGGRKLFF.

Here the CDR3 DNA reads TGTGCCAGCAGTTTAAGGAGGAACACTGAAGCTTTCTTT. This gives the protein CASSLRRNTEAFF. The V call is TRBV28, the J call TRBJ1-1; D ambiguous. Trimming shortened V by 2 bases and J by 1 base, and 5 bases separated the two germline ends. Germline values: CDR1 MDHEN, CDR2 SYDVKM. CDR3 length: 13 amino acids.

This chain links TRBV6-6 with TRBJ2-3, with 11 nucleotides matching TRBD1. The CDR3 totals 14 residues. With 6 bases clipped from V and 3 bases from J, the junction kept 2 bases outside the gene matches. CDR1 is MNHNY and CDR2 is SVGAGI in the germline V gene (reference sequence). This CDR3 is CASRDRGLTDTQYF. In DNA, the CDR3 is TGTGCCAGCAGGGACAGGGGGCTGACAGATACGCAGTATTTT.

The chain is built from TRBV19 and TRBJ1-1; 10 bases agree with TRBD1. Germline CDR1 and CDR2: LNHDA and SQIVND (reference sequence). The V and J ends lost 5 bases and 5 bases, in that order; junction bases with no gene match: 8. The CDR3 loop spans 15 amino acids. CDR3 amino acids: CASSARQGALTEAFF. CDR3 nucleotide sequence: TGTGCCAGTAGTGCCCGACAGGGGGCTTTAACTGAAGCTTTCTTT.

The J gene is TRBJ2-2, the V gene TRBV12-5, with no clear D. V was clipped by 3 bases and J by 6 bases, with 5 bases between them. Germline V gene data show CDR1 as LGHNT and CDR2 as FRNRAP. The CDR3 spans 12 residues. The CDR3, as DNA: TGTGCTAGTGGTTTCAGGCCCGGGGAGCTGTTTTTT. Translating gives CASGFRPGELFF.

This rearrangement joins TRBV28 to TRBJ1-2; 9 nucleotides match TRBD1. V shed 5 bases and J 7 bases; nucleotides not matched to a gene: 8. The germline CDR1 and CDR2 sequences are MDHEN and SYDVKM. The CDR3 sequence is 14 residues long. The CDR3 sequence is CASSVPGQGFGYTF. The CDR3 nucleotides read TGTGCCAGCAGTGTGCCGGGACAGGGATTTGGCTACACCTTC.

The rearrangement links TRBV4-3 to TRBJ2-1; 11 bases agree with TRBD2. The CDR3 has 15 amino acids. Trimming at V came to 5 bases and at J to 4 bases, leaving 4 bases not matched to a gene. CDR1 is LGHNA, CDR2 YSLEER, per germline. The CDR3 protein is CASSILAGVYNEQFF. DNA for the CDR3: TGCGCCAGCAGCATACTAGCGGGGGTGTACAATGAGCAGTTCTTC.

The chain couples TRBV5-4 to TRBJ2-7; TRBD1 matches 7 bases. Germline trimming cut 2 bases from V and 4 bases from J; bases unmatched to any gene: 6. The CDR3 loop spans 14 amino acids. Looked up from germline, CDR1 is SGHNT and CDR2 is YYREEE (reference sequence). This chain's CDR3 is CASSFVDREYEQYF. CDR3 sequence (DNA): TGTGCCAGCAGCTTTGTTGACAGGGAGTACGAGCAGTACTTC.

CDR3 DNA: TGTGCCAGCAGCTTGGCCGAGAGCGGGGGGCCCACCGGGGAGCTGTTTTTT. As protein: CASSLAESGGPTGELFF. The chain recombines TRBV5-4 with TRBJ2-2; 9 bases align to TRBD2. CDR1 and CDR2 (germline): SGHNT, YYREEE (reference sequence). Trimming at V came to 0 bases and at J to 4 bases, leaving 7 bases not matched to a gene. This CDR3 has 17 residues.

Details on this clone: One end of the junction varies from germline; a read error may be responsible. The chain links TRBV4-3 to TRBJ1-4; TRBD1 aligns across 7 bases. Germline CDR1 LGHNA, CDR2 YSLEER. The CDR3 covers 16 residues. CDR3 loop: CASSQDRALANEKLFF. As DNA, the CDR3 is TGCGCCAGCAGTCAAGACAGGGCTTTAGCTAATGAAAAACTGTTTTTT.

V gene TRBV9 combines with J gene TRBJ1-5, with D tentatively TRBD1 (6 bases). Trimming pared 10 bases from V and 3 bases from J, leaving 20 bases between. The germline CDR1 and CDR2 sequences are SGDLS and YYNGEE. The CDR3 has 15 amino acids. Here the CDR3 DNA reads TGTGCCCACGAGTCCCGGGGACACTACAATCAGCCCCAGCATTTT. It codes for CAHESRGHYNQPQHF.

This chain uses TRBV6-4 with TRBJ1-6; no definite D call. The CDR3 totals 14 residues. The V gene lost 1 base and the J gene lost 7 bases, with 8 bases spanning the gap. CDR1 is MRHNA and CDR2 is SNTAGT in the germline V gene. The CDR3: CASSDYGGNSPLHF. In DNA, the CDR3 is TGTGCCAGCAGTGACTACGGCGGGAATTCACCCCTCCACTTT.

The gene calls are TRBV4-3 and TRBJ2-4; TRBD2 aligns across 12 bases. In germline, CDR1 is LGHNA, CDR2 YSLEER. With 1 base clipped from V and 7 bases from J, the junction kept 5 bases outside the gene matches. CDR3 length equals 16 residues. The CDR3 DNA sequence: TGCGCCAGCAGCCAAGCGCTAGCGGGGGGGCGGAACATTCAGTACTTC. It is translated as CASSQALAGGRNIQYF.

The V gene is TRBV6-4, the J gene TRBJ2-1, with a possible D match to TRBD1 (6 bases). Between the trimmed V and J ends, which lost 3 bases and 10 bases, there was a span of 19 bases. Per the germline V gene, CDR1 is MRHNA and CDR2 is SNTAGT. CDR3 length: 15 amino acids. For the CDR3, the DNA is TGTGCCAGCAGTGAAGGAGAACAGGGTTTGGGCGAGCAGTTCTTC. Translation gives CASSEGEQGLGEQFF.

CDR3 nucleotides: TGTGCCAGCAGCCTCCAGGGACAGGTTCAAGAGACCCAGTACTTC. It codes for CASSLQGQVQETQYF. The chain joins TRBV9 to TRBJ2-5; TRBD1 aligns across 8 bases. Germline loops: CDR1 SGDLS, CDR2 YYNGEE. V trimming: 4 bases; J trimming: 2 bases; junction bases outside the gene matches: 7. The CDR3 is 15 residues long.

The sample holds one count of this clone. The V and J genes are TRBV5-6 and TRBJ1-6; 9 bases are shared with TRBD1. The CDR3 has 16 residues. The V gene's germline CDR1 is SGHDT and CDR2 YYEEEE. Germline trimming cut 0 bases from V and 6 bases from J; bases unmatched to any gene: 4. The CDR3 spells CASSLGVGQGNSPLHF. The CDR3 DNA follows: TGTGCCAGCAGCTTGGGGGTGGGACAGGGTAATTCACCCCTCCACTTT.

This clone was seen only once. The gene calls are TRBV5-1 and TRBJ1-4; no clear D. V lost 1 base and J lost 0, with 4 bases in between. This CDR3 comprises 14 residues. Germline loops: CDR1 SGHRS, CDR2 YFSETQ. Written as DNA, the CDR3 is TGCGCCAGCAGCTTGCTCTCAACTAATGAAAAACTGTTTTTT. This codes for CASSLLSTNEKLFF.

V is TRBV6-4 and J is TRBJ1-2, with a tentative D call TRBD1 (6 bases). V was trimmed by 6 bases and J by 0 bases, leaving 14 bases between them. CDR3 length: 15 residues. From germline, CDR1 is MRHNA and CDR2 SNTAGT. The CDR3 is CASSKRTDANYGYTF. The CDR3 DNA reads as TGTGCCAGCAGCAAAAGGACAGACGCTAACTATGGCTACACCTTC.

This chain links TRBV5-6 with TRBJ2-1, with 10 bases lining up with TRBD1. V shed 0 bases, J shed 8 bases, and the junction held 2 bases outside the gene matches. From germline, CDR1 is SGHDT and CDR2 YYEEEE. CDR3 size: 14 residues. This chain's CDR3 is CASSLGQGADEQFF. DNA of the CDR3: TGTGCCAGCAGCTTGGGACAGGGGGCTGATGAGCAGTTCTTC.

The rearrangement links TRBV30 to TRBJ2-5, with D possibly being TRBD1 (5 bases). There are 13 residues in the CDR3. Trimming pared 3 bases from V and 2 bases from J, leaving 10 bases between. The germline gives CDR1 GTSNPN, CDR2 SVGIG (reference sequence). CDR3 in amino acids: CAWSRQIQETQYF. Here the CDR3 DNA reads TGTGCCTGGAGCCGACAGATACAAGAGACCCAGTACTTC.

This clone appeared a single time. The chain recombines TRBV19 with TRBJ2-5, with a tentative D call TRBD2 (6 bases). Germline V lookup: CDR1 LNHDA, CDR2 SQIVND (reference sequence). The CDR3 spans 13 residues. The V and J ends lost 7 bases and 5 bases respectively, with 14 bases between them. CDR3 sequence: CASTMGGQETQYF. In DNA form, the CDR3 reads TGTGCCAGTACCATGGGGGGTCAGGAGACCCAGTACTTC. Filled out from reference TRBV19 and TRBJ2-5, the complete variable domain reads DGGITQSPKYLFRKEGQNVTLSCEQNLNHDAMYWYRQDPGQGLRLIYYSQIVNDFQKGDIAEGYSVSREKKESFPLTVTSAQKNPTAFYLCASTMGGQETQYFGPGTRLLVL.

The V gene is TRBV7-2, the J gene TRBJ2-5; the match to TRBD2 covers 8 bases. The CDR3 runs 15 residues. CDR1 is SGHTA and CDR2 is FQGNSA in the germline V gene. The junction had 5 bases not matched to a gene; V was cut back by 3 bases and J by 2 bases. This CDR3 is CASSFLAGRQETQYF. The CDR3, as DNA: TGTGCCAGCAGCTTTTTAGCGGGGAGACAAGAGACCCAGTACTTC.

The gene calls are TRBV30 and TRBJ1-4; 9 nucleotides align to TRBD1. Trimming took 4 bases from V and 3 from J; bases not matched to a gene: 3. This CDR3 comprises 14 residues. Per the germline V gene, CDR1 is GTSNPN and CDR2 is SVGIG (reference sequence). The CDR3 reads CAWNRGRSNEKLFF. The CDR3, as DNA: TGTGCCTGGAACAGGGGGCGATCTAATGAAAAACTGTTTTTT.

This sequence joins TRBV6-1 and TRBJ1-2; a weak D match, TRBD1 (6 bases). The CDR3 extends over 15 amino acids. Trimming stripped 3 bases from V and 7 bases from J, with 18 bases between. Germline V lookup: CDR1 MNHNS, CDR2 SASEGT. This CDR3 is CASSELTGHFTGYTF. The CDR3 DNA follows: TGTGCCAGCAGTGAGCTGACAGGACATTTCACTGGCTACACCTTC.

The chain is built from TRBV7-9 and TRBJ2-6; the match to TRBD1 covers 10 bases. CDR1 and CDR2 (germline): SEHNR, FQNEAQ (reference sequence). The CDR3 consists of 17 residues. The ends lost 4 bases at V and 2 bases at J; junction bases unmatched: 5. The CDR3 region is CASSSGQGEAGANVLTF. Here the CDR3 DNA reads TGTGCCAGCAGCTCTGGACAGGGGGAGGCTGGGGCCAACGTCCTGACTTTC.

The genes are TRBV15 and TRBJ2-1, with D possibly matching TRBD2 (6 bases). The CDR3 has 19 residues. The germline CDR1 and CDR2 sequences are LNHNV and YYDKDF (reference sequence). Trimming removed 0 bases at V and 5 bases at J, with 23 bases between. Written as DNA, the CDR3 is TGTGCCACCAGCAGAGATGTCTTTGTACTCGGACTAACAAACAATGAGCAGTTCTTC. Encoded protein: CATSRDVFVLGLTNNEQFF. The full variable domain, in which reference TRBV15 and TRBJ2-1 provide the parts outside the CDR3, is DAMVIQNPRYQVTQFGKPVTLSCSQTLNHNVMYWYQQKSSQAPKLLFHYYDKDFNNEADTPDNFQSRRPNTSFCFLDIRSPGLGDTAMYLCATSRDVFVLGLTNNEQFFGPGTRLTVL.